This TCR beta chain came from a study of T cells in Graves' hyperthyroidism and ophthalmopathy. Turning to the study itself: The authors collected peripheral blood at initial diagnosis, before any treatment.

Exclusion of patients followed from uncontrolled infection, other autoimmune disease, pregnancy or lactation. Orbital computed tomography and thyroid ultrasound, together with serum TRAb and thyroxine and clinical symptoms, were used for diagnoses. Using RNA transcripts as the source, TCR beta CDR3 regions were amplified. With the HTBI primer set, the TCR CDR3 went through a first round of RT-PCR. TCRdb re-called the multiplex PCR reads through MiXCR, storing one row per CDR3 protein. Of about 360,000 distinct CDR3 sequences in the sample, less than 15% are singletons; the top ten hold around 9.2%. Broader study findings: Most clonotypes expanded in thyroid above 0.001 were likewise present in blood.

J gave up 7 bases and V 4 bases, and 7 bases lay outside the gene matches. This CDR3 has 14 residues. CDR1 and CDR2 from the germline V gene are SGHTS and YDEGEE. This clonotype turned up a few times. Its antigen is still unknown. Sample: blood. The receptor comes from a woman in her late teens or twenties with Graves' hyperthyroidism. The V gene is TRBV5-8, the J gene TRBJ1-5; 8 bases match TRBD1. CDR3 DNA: TGTGCCAGCAGCCGGACAGGGACGGGCCAGCCCCAGCATTTT. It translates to CASSRTGTGQPQHF.